The clone carrying this T cell receptor beta chain has more than one count but fewer than ten. This clone may be a read error of a much larger clone one base away. These data come from a study of blood T cells in healthy people across ages. The second PCR ran roughly 6 to 12 cycles with a sample-barcoded 5' primer and J-beta primers. TCRdb reprocessed the 5' RACE reads via MiXCR and lists one record per CDR3 protein. The sample yields about 640,000 distinct CDR3 sequences, about 54% seen once. The sequencing sample was made of blood. The sequence was obtained from a man aged 55 to 70 in good health.

CDR3 sequence: CASIYGETQYF. The CDR3 DNA follows: TGTGCCAGCATTTACGGGGAGACCCAGTACTTC. The V and J genes are TRBV2 and TRBJ2-5; no reliable D call. CDR1 and CDR2 (germline): SNHLY, FYNNEI. This CDR3 contains 11 residues. V dropped 7 bases and J dropped 5 bases, with 8 bases sitting between them.